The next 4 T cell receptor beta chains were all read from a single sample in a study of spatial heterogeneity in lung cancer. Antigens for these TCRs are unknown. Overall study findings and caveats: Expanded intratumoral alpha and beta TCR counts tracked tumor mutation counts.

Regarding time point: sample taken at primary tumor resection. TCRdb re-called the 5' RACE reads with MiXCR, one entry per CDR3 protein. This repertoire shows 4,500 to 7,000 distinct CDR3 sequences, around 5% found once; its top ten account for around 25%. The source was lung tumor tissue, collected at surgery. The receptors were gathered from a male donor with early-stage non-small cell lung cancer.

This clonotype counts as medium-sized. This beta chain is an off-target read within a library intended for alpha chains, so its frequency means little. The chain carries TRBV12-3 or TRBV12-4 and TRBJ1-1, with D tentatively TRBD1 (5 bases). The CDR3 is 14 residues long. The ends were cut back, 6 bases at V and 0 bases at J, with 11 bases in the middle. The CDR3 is CASSPQGLNTEAFF. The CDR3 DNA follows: TGTGCCAGCAGCCCCCAGGGTTTGAACACTGAAGCTTTCTTT.

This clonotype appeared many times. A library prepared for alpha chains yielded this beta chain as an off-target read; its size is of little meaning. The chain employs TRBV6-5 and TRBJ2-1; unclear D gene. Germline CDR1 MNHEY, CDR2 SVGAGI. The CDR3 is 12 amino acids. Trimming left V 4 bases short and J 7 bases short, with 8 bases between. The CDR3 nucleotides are TGTGCCAGCAGTTCCAGGCTGAATGAGCAGTTCTTC. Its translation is CASSSRLNEQFF.

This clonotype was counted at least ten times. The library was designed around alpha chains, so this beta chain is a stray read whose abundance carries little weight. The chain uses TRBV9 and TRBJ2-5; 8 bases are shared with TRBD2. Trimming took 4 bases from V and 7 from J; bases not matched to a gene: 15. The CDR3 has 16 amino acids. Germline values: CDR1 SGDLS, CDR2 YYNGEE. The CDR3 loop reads CASSPRAGAVMWTQYF. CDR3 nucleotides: TGTGCCAGCAGCCCGCGAGCGGGGGCAGTGATGTGGACCCAGTACTTC.

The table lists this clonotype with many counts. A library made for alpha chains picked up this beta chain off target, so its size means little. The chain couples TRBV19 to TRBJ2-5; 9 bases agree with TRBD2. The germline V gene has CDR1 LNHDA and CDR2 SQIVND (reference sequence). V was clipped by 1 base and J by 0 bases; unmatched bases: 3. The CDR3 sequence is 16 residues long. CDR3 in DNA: TGTGCCAGTAGTATAGGACTAGCGGCGTACCAAGAGACCCAGTACTTC. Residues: CASSIGLAAYQETQYF.